A single sample is the source of the 17 T cell receptor beta chains below, sequenced in a study of cytomegalovirus exposure and HLA in healthy donors. The PCR used 60 Vbeta and 13 Jbeta primers. Produced via immunoSEQ multiplex PCR; TCRdb's table is partial and in-frame only. The sample yields over 150,000 clones, approximately 83% seen once. The material sequenced was PBMCs. The source of these receptors is a boy aged 2 to 10 in good health and CMV-seronegative.

This chain joins TRBV2 and TRBJ2-3; 10 bases are shared with TRBD2. The trim removed 4 bases at V and 6 bases at J, leaving 13 bases unmatched. Germline CDR1 reads SNHLY; CDR2 reads FYNNEI. The CDR3 extends over 17 amino acids. CDR3: CASSVGQGLASSDTQYF. The CDR3 bases are TGTGCCAGCAGTGTTGGACAGGGACTAGCGAGTTCGGATACGCAGTATTTT.

This clone was detected only a few times. This chain connects TRBV30 to TRBJ1-6; D possibly corresponds to TRBD1 (6 bases). The CDR3 contains 13 residues. V was shortened by 1 base and J by 5 bases, with 6 bases between the two germline ends. CDR1 is GTSNPN and CDR2 is SVGIG in the germline V gene (reference sequence). For the CDR3, the DNA is TGTGCCTGGAGTGACAGGGATAATTCACCCCTCCACTTT. Its protein is CAWSDRDNSPLHF.

The V call is TRBV6-4, the J call TRBJ1-6, with 12 bases matching TRBD1. The CDR3 totals 17 residues. Germline CDR1 MRHNA, CDR2 SNTAGT. V lost 5 bases, J lost 10 bases, and 12 bases stayed unmatched. CDR3: CASSSTGTGGSWSPLHF. DNA for the CDR3: TGTGCCAGCAGTTCAACTGGGACAGGGGGCTCGTGGTCACCCCTCCACTTT.

The chain couples TRBV5-4 to TRBJ1-2; TRBD1 might be the D (6 bases). The CDR3 length is 14 residues. V was shortened by 0 bases and J by 8 bases, with 14 bases between the two germline ends. Per germline, CDR1 SGHNT and CDR2 YYREEE (reference sequence). CDR3 sequence reads: CASSLVGGGRGYTF. In DNA form, the CDR3 reads TGTGCCAGCAGCTTGGTAGGGGGGGGGCGAGGCTACACCTTC.

This clone appeared once. V and J are TRBV2 and TRBJ2-1, with D possibly matching TRBD2 (5 bases). The CDR3 loop spans 16 amino acids. V was cut by 4 bases and J by 4 bases, with 17 bases left in between. CDR1 and CDR2 from the germline V gene are SNHLY and FYNNEI. The CDR3 loop reads CASSVVGESTYNEQFF. The CDR3 DNA sequence: TGTGCCAGCAGTGTGGTCGGGGAATCGACATACAATGAGCAGTTCTTC. Combining the CDR3 with reference TRBV2 and TRBJ2-1 gives the whole variable domain EPEVTQTPSHQVTQMGQEVILRCVPISNHLYFYWYRQILGQKVEFLVSFYNNEISEKSEIFDDQFSVERPDGSNFTLKIRSTKLEDSAMYFCASSVVGESTYNEQFFGPGTRLTVL.

A single count supports this clone. V usage is TRBV30 and J usage is TRBJ1-5, with unresolved D. The CDR3 sequence is 13 residues long. V was cut by 0 bases and J by 5 bases, with 8 bases left in between. CDR1 and CDR2 (germline): GTSNPN, SVGIG (reference sequence). As DNA, the CDR3 is TGTGCCTGGAGTGTGGGAGGATATCAGCCCCAGCATTTT. It codes for CAWSVGGYQPQHF.

This clone was observed a handful of times. The gene calls are TRBV4-1 and TRBJ2-7; the D is unclear. Germline CDR1 is MGHRA and CDR2 is YSYEKL. The CDR3 is 12 residues long. Between the trimmed V and J ends, which lost 3 bases and 6 bases, there was a span of 9 bases. CDR3 sequence reads: CASSQQYGEQYF. CDR3 nucleotides: TGCGCCAGCAGCCAGCAATACGGCGAGCAGTACTTC.

This chain uses TRBV6-4 with TRBJ2-3, with 7 bases aligning to TRBD2. The germline V gene encodes CDR1 MRHNA and CDR2 SNTAGT. The CDR3 loop spans 17 amino acids. The ends lost 2 bases at V and 1 base at J; junction bases unmatched: 9. For the CDR3, the DNA is TGTGCCAGCAGTGACCAGACGCGCGGGGGTGGCACAGATACGCAGTATTTT. Its translation: CASSDQTRGGGTDTQYF.

This chain uses TRBV11-2 with TRBJ2-7; D gene unclear. V shed 2 bases and J shed 3 bases, with 8 bases lying between them. The CDR3 covers 13 residues. Germline V CDR1 and CDR2: SGHAT, FQNNGV. The chain's CDR3 is CASSLRSLYEQYF. The CDR3 DNA reads TGTGCCAGCAGCTTAAGGAGCCTCTACGAGCAGTACTTC.

The gene calls are TRBV4-1 and TRBJ2-3; D is ambiguous. From germline, CDR1 is MGHRA and CDR2 YSYEKL. This CDR3 has 14 residues. Deletions cut 1 base from V and 2 bases from J, with 7 bases between. The chain's CDR3 is CASSQVGLTDTQYF. The CDR3 nucleotides read TGCGCCAGCAGCCAAGTTGGGCTCACAGATACGCAGTATTTT.

The rearrangement uses TRBV5-6 and TRBJ1-2, with TRBD1 as a possible D gene (6 bases). The CDR3 loop spans 13 amino acids. Trimming took off 2 bases at V and 3 bases at J, with 8 bases between the two ends. Per germline, CDR1 SGHDT and CDR2 YYEEEE. CDR3 region: CASSLGGDYGYTF. The CDR3 coding sequence is TGTGCCAGCAGCTTAGGGGGGGACTATGGCTACACCTTC.

The chain employs TRBV7-2 and TRBJ2-5, with D possibly TRBD1 on 5 matching bases. This CDR3 comprises 14 residues. V gave up 4 bases and J gave up 5 bases, with 14 bases separating them. Per the germline V gene, CDR1 is SGHTA and CDR2 is FQGNSA. CDR3 protein: CASSSSPKGETQYF. Written as DNA, the CDR3 is TGTGCCAGCAGCTCAAGCCCTAAGGGGGAGACCCAGTACTTC. Drawing the rest from reference TRBV7-2 and TRBJ2-5, the complete variable domain is GAGVSQSPSNKVTEKGKDVELRCDPISGHTALYWYRQSLGQGLEFLIYFQGNSAPDKSGLPSDRFSAERTGGSVSTLTIQRTQQEDSAVYLCASSSSPKGETQYFGPGTRLLVL.

The chain has TRBV11-1 and TRBJ1-1; the D gene is possibly TRBD1 (6 bases). CDR1 and CDR2 from the germline V gene are SGHAT and FQDESV (reference sequence). V was clipped by 4 bases and J by 0 bases, with 15 bases between them. The CDR3 loop spans 16 amino acids. The DNA of the CDR3 is TGTGCCAGCAGCTCCGGACAGACGTCGGTGAACACTGAAGCTTTCTTT. Amino acids: CASSSGQTSVNTEAFF.

This clone was seen once. The sample contains more than one DNA sequence encoding this CDR3. The chain carries TRBV29-1 and TRBJ2-3; 10 bases fit TRBD2. CDR1 and CDR2 (germline): SQVTM, ANQGSEA. J was trimmed by 0 bases and V by 3 bases; bases with no gene match: 3. The CDR3 is 15 amino acids. CDR3 amino acids: CSVEPSGGSTDTQYF. The CDR3 coding sequence is TGCAGCGTTGAGCCTAGCGGGGGAAGCACAGATACGCAGTATTTT.

The rearrangement joins TRBV7-2 to TRBJ2-2, with unresolved D. Germline CDR1 reads SGHTA; CDR2 reads FQGNSA. Trimming left V 5 bases short and J 3 bases short, with 10 bases between. This CDR3 is built from 14 residues. The CDR3: CASSVSLDTGELFF. The CDR3 DNA sequence: TGTGCCAGCAGCGTGAGCCTCGACACCGGGGAGCTGTTTTTT. Full variable domain (remainder filled in from reference TRBV7-2 and TRBJ2-2): GAGVSQSPSNKVTEKGKDVELRCDPISGHTALYWYRQSLGQGLEFLIYFQGNSAPDKSGLPSDRFSAERTGGSVSTLTIQRTQQEDSAVYLCASSVSLDTGELFFGEGSRLTVL.

Points on this clone: At one end the junction does not follow the germline gene, possibly because of a read error. The J gene is TRBJ1-6, the V gene TRBV28, with no clear D. The germline V gene encodes CDR1 MDHEN and CDR2 SYDVKM. The CDR3 covers 13 residues. CDR3 nucleotides: TGTGCCAGTACAGTTTCCTTTAATTCACCCCTCCACTTT. It yields the protein CASTVSFNSPLHF.

Here the CDR3 DNA reads TGTGCCAGCAGCTTCGGACAGCCCGACGGACAGCCCCAGCATTTT. It is translated as CASSFGQPDGQPQHF. V and J are TRBV6-6 and TRBJ1-5; D is perhaps TRBD1 (6 bases). The CDR3 is made up of 15 amino acids. Germline CDR1 MNHNY, CDR2 SVGAGI (reference sequence). Trimming took 6 bases from V and 7 from J, leaving 19 bases between them.